A single sample is the source of the 18 T cell receptor beta chains below, sequenced in a study of radiation and T cells in renal cell carcinoma. Assay used: immunoSEQ multiplex PCR; TCRdb lists only in-frame clones, some missing. The sample holds about 170,000 clones; about 87% are singletons and the top ten take approximately 10%. The time point was: blood 4 weeks post-SBRT, at nephrectomy. Treatment noted: 15 Gy SBRT to primary tumor, nephrectomy 4 weeks later. The source was blood, collected from a patient whose treatment included radiotherapy and nephrectomy. The receptors stem from a woman in her fifties or sixties with renal cell carcinoma.

The rearrangement links TRBV23-1 to TRBJ2-4, with D unclear. TRBV23-1 is filed as an ORF, its function uncertain. V lost 0 bases and J lost 1, with 13 bases in between. This CDR3 has 17 residues. The CDR3 loop reads CASSQSPQMAAKNIQYF. The CDR3 bases are TGCGCCAGCAGTCAATCTCCCCAGATGGCGGCCAAAAACATTCAGTACTTC.

The chain carries TRBV5-4 and TRBJ2-3; D may match TRBD1 or TRBD2 (6 bases each). This CDR3 region has 15 residues. Trimming removed 4 bases at V and 0 bases at J, with 12 bases between. Germline CDR1 and CDR2: SGHNT and YYREEE (reference sequence). The CDR3 DNA follows: TGTGCCAGCAGCCCCTGGGGGGCTAGCACAGATACGCAGTATTTT. Translation: CASSPWGASTDTQYF.

The rearrangement links TRBV5-4 to TRBJ2-2, with D unresolved. The CDR3 length is 16 residues. V lost 4 bases to trimming and J lost 0 bases, with 13 bases between them. Germline V gene lookup returns CDR1 SGHNT and CDR2 YYREEE (reference sequence). CDR3 residues: CASSPEQTTNTGELFF. The CDR3 DNA follows: TGTGCCAGCAGCCCGGAGCAAACTACGAACACCGGGGAGCTGTTTTTT.

V usage is TRBV5-1 and J usage is TRBJ2-7, with unresolved D. The CDR3 covers 12 residues. V shed 2 bases and J shed 6 bases, with 9 bases lying between them. CDR1 is SGHRS and CDR2 is YFSETQ in the germline V gene. The CDR3 nucleotides read TGCGCCAGCAGCTTTCCCCCGGGCGAGCAGTACTTC. Encoded protein: CASSFPPGEQYF. The complete variable domain, with remaining parts taken from reference TRBV5-1 and TRBJ2-7, reads KAGVTQTPRYLIKTRGQQVTLSCSPISGHRSVSWYQQTPGQGLQFLFEYFSETQRNKGNFPGRFSGRQFSNSRSEMNVSTLELGDSALYLCASSFPPGEQYFGPGTRLTVT.

In DNA form, the CDR3 reads TGTGCCAGCAGCTTGGTCCTAGCGGGCACAGATACGCAGTATTTT. Encoded protein: CASSLVLAGTDTQYF. The chain couples TRBV5-4 to TRBJ2-3, with 7 bases that match TRBD2. The V gene end was trimmed by 0 bases and the J gene end by 1 base; junction bases not matched to a gene: 2. CDR1 is SGHNT, CDR2 YYREEE, per germline (reference sequence). The CDR3 length is 15 residues.

This chain uses TRBV19 with TRBJ2-5, with TRBD2 matching over 9 bases. The CDR3 contains 20 residues. Germline V gives CDR1 LNHDA, CDR2 SQIVND (reference sequence). V lost 1 base, J lost 5 bases, and 20 bases stayed unmatched. CDR3 nucleotides: TGTGCCAGTAGTATAGGGAGTGGGACTAGCCGGATCAACCGAAGGGAGACCCAGTACTTC. Its translation: CASSIGSGTSRINRRETQYF.

The J gene is TRBJ2-3, the V gene TRBV7-2, with D perhaps assigned TRBD1 or TRBD2 (6 bases each). Looked up from germline, CDR1 is SGHTA and CDR2 is FQGNSA. V gave up 1 base and J gave up 4 bases, with 12 bases separating them. The CDR3 extends over 15 amino acids. CDR3 region: CASSLGVGGSDTQYF. In DNA, the CDR3 is TGTGCCAGCAGCTTAGGTGTGGGGGGCTCAGATACGCAGTATTTT.

The chain combines TRBV5-1 with TRBJ2-5; D remains unclear. The length of the CDR3 is 12 residues. CDR1 and CDR2 from the germline V gene are SGHRS and YFSETQ. The germline V and J ends were trimmed by 3 bases and 4 bases, with 7 bases remaining between them. Here the CDR3 DNA reads TGCGCCAGCAGCTCGGTCCGAGAGACCCAGTACTTC. It specifies CASSSVRETQYF.

The V gene is TRBV15, the J gene TRBJ2-7; 10 bases are a match to TRBD1. CDR1 is LNHNV, CDR2 YYDKDF, per germline (reference sequence). V lost 3 bases to trimming and J lost 3 bases; unmatched junction nucleotides: 5. This CDR3 is 15 amino acids long. The CDR3 DNA follows: TGTGCCACCAGCAGTGCTGGACAGGGGGGCTACGAGCAGTACTTC. It specifies CATSSAGQGGYEQYF.

The chain joins TRBV5-1 to TRBJ1-1; 7 positions match TRBD1. There are 15 residues in the CDR3. Per the germline V gene, CDR1 is SGHRS and CDR2 is YFSETQ. Trimming removed 4 bases from V and 1 base from J; junction bases left unmatched: 7. CDR3 bases: TGCGCCAGCAGCCAAACCGGGACAGCGAACACTGAAGCTTTCTTT. Amino acid sequence: CASSQTGTANTEAFF.

This clone came up once. The V gene is TRBV9, the J gene TRBJ2-5; TRBD2 agrees at 8 bases. The CDR3 extends over 16 amino acids. Germline-derived CDR1 and CDR2 are SGDLS and YYNGEE. V trimming: 3 bases; J trimming: 1 base; junction bases outside the gene matches: 8. CDR3 residues: CASSDGRGGRQETQYF. CDR3 sequence (DNA): TGTGCCAGCAGCGATGGTCGGGGGGGCCGCCAAGAGACCCAGTACTTC.

Details on this clone: At one end the junction does not follow the germline gene, possibly because of a read error. This chain links TRBV7-7 with TRBJ2-5, with 10 positions matching TRBD2. This CDR3 comprises 15 residues. Germline V gene lookup returns CDR1 SSHAT and CDR2 FNYEAQ (reference sequence). The CDR3 region has the DNA TGTGCTAGCAGCTTAGCGGGGGGCTTCCAAGAGACCCAGTACTTC. Amino acid sequence: CASSLAGGFQETQYF.

The chain uses TRBV7-2 and TRBJ2-5, with a tentative D call TRBD2 (6 bases). Trimming shortened V by 0 bases and J by 6 bases, and 20 bases separated the two germline ends. The CDR3 is 17 residues long. From germline, CDR1 is SGHTA and CDR2 FQGNSA. This chain's CDR3 is CASSLADRGSEAKTQYF. In DNA, the CDR3 is TGTGCCAGCAGCTTAGCGGATCGGGGGTCAGAGGCTAAGACCCAGTACTTC.

V and J are TRBV6-6 and TRBJ1-5, with D possibly matching TRBD1 (5 bases). The CDR3 is made up of 15 amino acids. The V end lost 0 bases, the J end lost 6 bases, and 12 bases lay between the germline ends. Germline CDR1 and CDR2: MNHNY and SVGAGI (reference sequence). The CDR3 sequence is CASSYSWGEGQPQHF. CDR3 sequence (DNA): TGTGCCAGCAGTTACTCCTGGGGGGAGGGTCAGCCCCAGCATTTT.

This rearrangement joins TRBV11-2 to TRBJ1-1, with a weak D call TRBD1 (5 bases). Between the trimmed V and J ends, which lost 6 bases and 3 bases, there was a span of 11 bases. The CDR3 is made up of 13 amino acids. Germline CDR1 SGHAT, CDR2 FQNNGV. The CDR3 bases are TGTGCCAGCAGTATAGGGGACTACACTGAAGCTTTCTTT. It translates to CASSIGDYTEAFF.

Turning to this clone: The same CDR3 also results from other DNA sequences found in this sample. The V call is TRBV6-5, the J call TRBJ2-7; 10 bases fit TRBD1. The length of the CDR3 is 15 residues. V lost 2 bases and J lost 6; bases outside the gene matches: 7. CDR1 MNHEY and CDR2 SVGAGI come from the germline V gene. Here the CDR3 reads CASSYRDRGLGEQYF. The CDR3, as DNA: TGTGCCAGCAGTTACAGGGACAGGGGACTGGGCGAGCAGTACTTC.

The chain carries TRBV30 and TRBJ2-6; D unresolved. There are 13 residues in the CDR3. The germline V and J ends were trimmed by 0 bases and 2 bases, with 2 bases remaining between them. Looked up from germline, CDR1 is GTSNPN and CDR2 is SVGIG (reference sequence). The CDR3 is CAWSVTGANVLTF. The CDR3 DNA is TGTGCCTGGAGTGTAACTGGGGCCAACGTCCTGACTTTC.

The genes are TRBV11-1 and TRBJ1-1; D gene ambiguous. This CDR3 has 14 amino acids. Germline V CDR1 and CDR2: SGHAT, FQDESV (reference sequence). Trimming cost V 5 bases and J 8 bases, with 18 bases left between them. In DNA, the CDR3 is TGTGCCAGCAGCACTAACAGCCGAGAACTGGAAGCTTTCTTT. Amino acid sequence: CASSTNSRELEAFF. The entire variable domain, with the rest obtained from reference TRBV11-1 and TRBJ1-1, is as follows: EAEVAQSPRYKITEKSQAVAFWCDPISGHATLYWYRQILGQGPELLVQFQDESVVDDSQLPKDRFSAERLKGVDSTLKIQPAELGDSAMYLCASSTNSRELEAFFGQGTRLTVV.